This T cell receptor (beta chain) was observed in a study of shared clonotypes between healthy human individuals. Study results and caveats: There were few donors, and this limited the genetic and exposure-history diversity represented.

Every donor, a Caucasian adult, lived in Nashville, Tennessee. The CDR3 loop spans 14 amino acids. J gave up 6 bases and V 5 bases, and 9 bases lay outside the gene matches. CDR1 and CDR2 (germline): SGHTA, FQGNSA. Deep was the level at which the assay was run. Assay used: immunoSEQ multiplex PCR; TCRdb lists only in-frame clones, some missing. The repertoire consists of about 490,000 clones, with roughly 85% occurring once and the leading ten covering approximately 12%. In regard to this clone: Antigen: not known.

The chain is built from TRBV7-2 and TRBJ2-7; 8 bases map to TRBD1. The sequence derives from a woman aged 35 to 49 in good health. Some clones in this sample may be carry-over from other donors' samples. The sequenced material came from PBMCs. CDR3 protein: CASSPQGARSEQYF. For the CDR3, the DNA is TGTGCCAGCAGCCCGCAGGGGGCGCGTAGCGAGCAGTACTTC.